This TCR beta chain was recovered during a study of cytomegalovirus exposure and HLA in healthy donors. Study overall: Counted in an early data release were some 81 million unique TCRs from HLA-typed donors.

Both 60 Vbeta primers and 13 Jbeta primers went into the PCR. The method was immunoSEQ multiplex PCR; TCRdb's version includes in-frame clones alone and lacks a portion of them. The sample lists more than 85,000 clones, roughly 80% occurring once. Trimming took 6 bases from V and 3 from J; bases not matched to a gene: 4. The CDR3 is 14 residues long. Germline loops: CDR1 MGHDK, CDR2 SYGVNS. The TCR originated in a middle-aged woman in good health and CMV-seropositive. The sample consisted of PBMCs. The chain couples TRBV25-1 to TRBJ2-7, with 11 bases that match TRBD1. The CDR3, as DNA: TGTGCCAGCAGACGGACAGGGGGCATCTACGAGCAGTACTTC. As protein: CASRRTGGIYEQYF.